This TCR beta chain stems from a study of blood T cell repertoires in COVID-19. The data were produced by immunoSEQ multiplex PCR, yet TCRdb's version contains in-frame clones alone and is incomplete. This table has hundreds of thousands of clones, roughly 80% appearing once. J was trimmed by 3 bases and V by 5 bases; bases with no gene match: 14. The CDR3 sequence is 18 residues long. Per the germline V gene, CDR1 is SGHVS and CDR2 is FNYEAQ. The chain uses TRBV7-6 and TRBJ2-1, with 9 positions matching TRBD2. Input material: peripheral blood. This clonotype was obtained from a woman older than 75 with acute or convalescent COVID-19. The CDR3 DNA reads TGTGCCAGCAGCATCCTCACCTTGCGGGGGGGGCTCTACAATGAGCAGTTCTTC. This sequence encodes CASSILTLRGGLYNEQFF.